The clone carrying this T cell receptor (beta chain) was picked up a small number of times. Its antigen is unknown. The sample is drawn from a study of glioma-infiltrating T cells. General study points: Only very few CDR3 sequences appeared in both tissue and blood.

The iRepertoire nested amplicon-rescue multiplex PCR amplified TCR alpha and beta CDR3s from RNA. From the multiplex PCR reads, TCRdb called clonotypes with MiXCR, one entry per CDR3 protein. The table includes about 130,000 distinct CDR3 sequences, roughly 20% detected once. This CDR3 is built from 16 residues. The germline V gene has CDR1 LNHDA and CDR2 SQIVND (reference sequence). V was clipped by 3 bases and J by 5 bases; unmatched bases: 8. Material: glioma tissue, nonneoplastic brain tissue, or PBMCs (not recorded which). The V gene is TRBV19, the J gene TRBJ2-1, with 9 bases lining up with TRBD2. This TCR came from a human donor with low-grade glioma or glioblastoma, undergoing nonglioma brain surgery, or in good health (not recorded which). In DNA form, the CDR3 reads TGTGCCAGTAGTATTCGCGGGAGGGGGAAAAACAATGAGCAGTTCTTC. Translated: CASSIRGRGKNNEQFF.